The text below deals with one TCR beta chain. This sample stems from a study of T cell responses to AZD1222 COVID-19 vaccine. V was cut by 0 bases and J by 3 bases, with 7 bases left in between. Germline CDR1 reads LNHNV; CDR2 reads YYDKDF (reference sequence). This CDR3 comprises 14 residues. Assay used: immunoSEQ multiplex PCR; TCRdb lists only in-frame clones, some missing. This table has around 140,000 clones, approximately 94% appearing once. The chain carries TRBV15 and TRBJ2-3; D is unclear. The receptor comes from an adult in good health. The sample was peripheral blood, taken on day 0 of AZD1222 vaccination. This CDR3 reads CATSRDRVTDTQYF. The CDR3 DNA sequence: TGTGCCACCAGCAGAGATAGGGTAACAGATACGCAGTATTTT.